Sequencing of this T cell receptor beta chain was carried out in a study of blood T cell repertoires in COVID-19 (TCRdb year 2020). In the study overall: Collaborator samples came from the United States, Italy and Spain and covered acute and convalescent phases of COVID-19. Where available, HLA class I and class II types were obtained from metadata supplied by the sample provider rather than from assay-based typing. Sample metadata almost always included a de-identified subject ID, COVID-19 status, age in years and sex. Subjects who had been exposed to COVID-19, were actively infected with it, or had recovered from it provided the deeply sampled blood TCRbeta repertoires that made up the dataset. Samples were obtained from the ongoing ImmuneRACE study (first 160 participants) and from 1,200 or so subjects provided by 6 global collaborators. The repertoires were released in a freely available public database intended as a resource for research on the immune response to SARS-CoV-2. The material from the prospective study consisted of cDNA or gDNA derived from T cells, B-cell-depleted T cells, or PBMCs. General conclusions and limits of the study: Clinical and demographic metadata were provided uncurated, with the amount varying by source and participant.

The cysteine opens and the phenylalanine closes a CDR3 of 12 amino acids. Just CDR3 DNA is preserved here, 36 bases in frame from base 1. CDR1 and CDR2, looked up from the germline V gene, are MDHEN and SYDVKM. V loses 6 bases of germline sequence and J loses 12 bases, and the interval between the two ends is 15 bases. As concerns this clone: Its antigen remains unidentified. Base qualities are not provided; no much larger clone lies one nucleotide away.

Participants in the prospective study were enrolled through a virtual design, were aged roughly 18 to 100 years, and lived in 24 United States geographic areas. To assign participants to cohorts, the prospective study relied on clinical history that participants themselves reported in a screening survey and a study questionnaire. ImmuneRACE Cohort 3 recovered participants were defined by two consecutive negative NP/OP PCR tests, healthcare professional clearance, or symptom resolution. In the prospective study, whole blood, serum and a nasopharyngeal or oropharyngeal swab were collected from each participant by mobile phlebotomists. Participants in the prospective study had the option to provide additional blood draws and questionnaires over an approximately 2-month period. Prospective study blood samples were shipped either frozen or at room temperature before DNA extraction. TCRbeta CDR3 regions were amplified from genomic DNA by means of the immunoSEQ Assay, a bias-controlled multiplex PCR. On the authors' methods: Nucleated cell counts per sample were estimated from amplification of reference gene primers within the assay. To quantify the absolute abundance of each unique TCRbeta CDR3 rearrangement, sequence reads were collapsed and filtered. Productive Simpson clonality was computed per sample as the square root of Simpson's diversity index over productive rearrangements. TCRdb provides this immuneACCESS table in a form limited to in-frame rearrangements. Some clones are lacking; in checked studies, under half of them reflect an unresolved V gene, and why the rest are absent is not known. V, J and clone size derive from that table, while D and trimming were established from the DNA sequence. This sample holds over 150,000 clones; about 88% were observed only once. The ten largest account for approximately 3% of the sample.

Source material: PBMCs or T cells enriched from blood (not recorded which). The TCR originated in a young woman who had recovered from COVID-19. The rearrangement combines TRBV28 with TRBJ1-5; the D gene is possibly TRBD1, with 6 bases matching. The nucleotide sequence is TGTGCCAGCAGCCCACAGGGAACAAGCCAGCATTTT. It specifies CASSPQGTSQHF.